These 13 T cell receptor beta chains came from one sample sequenced in a study of blood T cell repertoires in COVID-19. Profiling relied on immunoSEQ multiplex PCR, and the TCRdb table lists in-frame clones only, not all of them. The sample consists of 76,000 or so clones, about four fifths of them appearing once. Material: peripheral blood. These receptors were obtained from a man in his fifties or sixties with acute or convalescent COVID-19.

The rearrangement uses TRBV19 and TRBJ1-4, with TRBD1 matching 7 bases. The length of the CDR3 is 15 residues. The V segment lost 4 bases and the J segment 5 bases; nucleotides outside the gene matches: 7. CDR1 and CDR2 (germline): LNHDA, SQIVND (reference sequence). The CDR3 loop is CASSTTAGGNEKLFF. The CDR3 coding sequence is TGTGCCAGTAGTACCACCGCAGGGGGAAATGAAAAACTGTTTTTT. Together with reference TRBV19 and TRBJ1-4, the CDR3 gives the full variable domain: DGGITQSPKYLFRKEGQNVTLSCEQNLNHDAMYWYRQDPGQGLRLIYYSQIVNDFQKGDIAEGYSVSREKKESFPLTVTSAQKNPTAFYLCASSTTAGGNEKLFFGSGTQLSVL.

The chain is built from TRBV7-9 and TRBJ1-1; D unclear. The CDR3 covers 11 residues. The germline CDR1 and CDR2 sequences are SEHNR and FQNEAQ (reference sequence). Trimming stripped 7 bases from V and 8 bases from J, with 11 bases between. The CDR3 here is CASTQTEEAFF. CDR3 in DNA: TGTGCCAGCACCCAAACTGAGGAAGCTTTCTTT.

This chain links TRBV19 with TRBJ2-7, with D maybe TRBD2 (7 bases). The V gene's germline CDR1 is LNHDA and CDR2 SQIVND (reference sequence). This CDR3 has 13 residues. Trimming took off 10 bases at V and 3 bases at J, with 16 bases between the two ends. The CDR3, as DNA: TGTGCCACAGGGGAGGGACGAGACTACGAGCAGTACTTC. This codes for CATGEGRDYEQYF. Complete variable domain (other parts from reference TRBV19 and TRBJ2-7): DGGITQSPKYLFRKEGQNVTLSCEQNLNHDAMYWYRQDPGQGLRLIYYSQIVNDFQKGDIAEGYSVSREKKESFPLTVTSAQKNPTAFYLCATGEGRDYEQYFGPGTRLTVT.

This clone showed up just once. V is TRBV19 and J is TRBJ1-5, with 7 bases matching TRBD1. Germline V gives CDR1 LNHDA, CDR2 SQIVND (reference sequence). V was pared by 7 bases and J by 6 bases, with 6 bases of the junction left unmatched. The CDR3 is made up of 13 amino acids. As DNA, the CDR3 is TGTGCCAGTACCGACAGGGCCTTTCAGCCCCAGCATTTT. This encodes CASTDRAFQPQHF.

This clone was recorded a few times. V and J are TRBV6-2 or TRBV6-3 and TRBJ1-5, with D maybe TRBD1 (6 bases). There are 13 residues in the CDR3. Trimming took off 5 bases at V and 2 bases at J, with 7 bases between the two ends. Germline assignment: CDR1 MNHEY and CDR2 SVGEGT. The CDR3 DNA follows: TGTGCCAGCAGTGACAGGCGCAATCAGCCCCAGCATTTT. It translates to CASSDRRNQPQHF.

The V and J genes are TRBV19 and TRBJ2-7; 10 bases map to TRBD2. Per germline, CDR1 LNHDA and CDR2 SQIVND (reference sequence). The CDR3 loop spans 20 amino acids. V lost 2 bases and J lost 4; bases outside the gene matches: 20. CDR3 amino acids: CASSIKAAPDPGLAVYEQYF. DNA for the CDR3: TGTGCCAGTAGTATAAAGGCTGCTCCAGACCCAGGACTAGCGGTTTACGAGCAGTACTTC.

This rearrangement joins TRBV4-1 to TRBJ1-2, with D perhaps TRBD1 (5 bases). Trimming shortened V by 3 bases and J by 4 bases, and 12 bases separated the two germline ends. Per the germline V gene, CDR1 is MGHRA and CDR2 is YSYEKL. CDR3 length equals 14 residues. Here the CDR3 reads CASSHQTETYGYTF. In nucleotides, the CDR3 is TGCGCCAGCAGCCATCAGACAGAGACCTATGGCTACACCTTC.

V is TRBV3-1 (or the pseudogene TRBV3-2) and J is TRBJ2-5; 11 positions agree with TRBD2. The V gene end was trimmed by 4 bases and the J gene end by 1 base; junction bases not matched to a gene: 2. The CDR3 is made up of 15 amino acids. The germline gives CDR1 LGHDT, CDR2 YNNKEL (reference sequence). In DNA form, the CDR3 reads TGTGCCAGCAGCCGACTAGCGGGGACCCAAGAGACCCAGTACTTC. It is translated as CASSRLAGTQETQYF.

The CDR3 loop reads CASSGVRGGFSDGYTF. The CDR3 region has the DNA TGTGCCAGCAGCGGAGTGAGGGGGGGCTTCTCGGATGGCTACACCTTC. This chain joins TRBV7-8 and TRBJ1-2; possibly TRBD1 for D (6 bases). Germline V gene data show CDR1 as SGHVS and CDR2 as FQNEAQ. V was pared by 5 bases and J by 6 bases, with 22 bases between. The CDR3 totals 16 residues.

This chain uses TRBV18 with TRBJ1-5; 7 nucleotides match TRBD1. Germline lookup yields CDR1 KGHSH and CDR2 LQKENI. This CDR3 spans 13 amino acids. Trimming took 8 bases from V and 5 from J; bases not matched to a gene: 6. DNA of the CDR3: TGTGCCAGCACTCAGGGGGAGGATCAGCCCCAGCATTTT. It yields the protein CASTQGEDQPQHF.

This chain uses TRBV10-3 with TRBJ2-1, with 10 bases fitting TRBD2. This CDR3 comprises 15 residues. Trimming took 10 bases from V and 4 from J; bases not matched to a gene: 10. Per the germline V gene, CDR1 is ENHRY and CDR2 is SYGVKD. CDR3 DNA sequence: TGTGCCACCGGACTAGCGGCATCGGAGTACAATGAGCAGTTCTTC. Protein sequence: CATGLAASEYNEQFF.

This clone was seen just once. The gene calls are TRBV5-1 and TRBJ2-7, with 12 bases identical to TRBD2. Germline V gene data show CDR1 as SGHRS and CDR2 as YFSETQ. V lost 0 bases to trimming and J lost 4 bases; unmatched junction nucleotides: 11. The CDR3 loop spans 18 amino acids. The CDR3 spells CASSLGGLAGIESYEQYF. CDR3 DNA sequence: TGCGCCAGCAGCTTGGGGGGACTAGCGGGCATTGAGTCATACGAGCAGTACTTC.

The genes are TRBV6-6 and TRBJ2-2; 7 bases are a match to TRBD1. This CDR3 comprises 16 residues. With V trimmed by 0 bases and J by 4 bases, 5 bases remained unmatched. Germline V CDR1 and CDR2: MNHNY, SVGAGI (reference sequence). The CDR3 loop reads CASSYSGGSSTGELFF. The CDR3 DNA follows: TGTGCCAGCAGTTACTCAGGGGGCTCTAGCACCGGGGAGCTGTTTTTT.